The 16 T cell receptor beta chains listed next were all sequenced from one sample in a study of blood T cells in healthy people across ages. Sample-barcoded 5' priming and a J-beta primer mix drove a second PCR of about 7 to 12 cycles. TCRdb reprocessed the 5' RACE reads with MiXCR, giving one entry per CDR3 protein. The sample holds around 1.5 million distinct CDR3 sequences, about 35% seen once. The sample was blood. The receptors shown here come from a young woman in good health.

CDR3 loop: CASSTMRLQGARLGTGELFF. In DNA form, the CDR3 reads TGTGCCAGTAGCACTATGCGCCTACAGGGGGCGAGGCTGGGCACCGGGGAGCTGTTTTTT. V and J are TRBV19 and TRBJ2-2, with 9 bases matching TRBD1. The CDR3 runs to 20 residues. CDR1 is LNHDA and CDR2 is SQIVND in the germline V gene (reference sequence). V lost 6 bases, J lost 4 bases, and 21 bases stayed unmatched. The full variable domain, its missing parts supplied by reference TRBV19 and TRBJ2-2, is DGGITQSPKYLFRKEGQNVTLSCEQNLNHDAMYWYRQDPGQGLRLIYYSQIVNDFQKGDIAEGYSVSREKKESFPLTVTSAQKNPTAFYLCASSTMRLQGARLGTGELFFGEGSRLTVL.

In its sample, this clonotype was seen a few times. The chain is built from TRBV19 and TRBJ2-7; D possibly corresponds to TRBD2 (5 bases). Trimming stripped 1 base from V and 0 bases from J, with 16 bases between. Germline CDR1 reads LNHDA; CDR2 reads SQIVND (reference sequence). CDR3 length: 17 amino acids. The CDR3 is CASSIAGGGLSSYEQYF. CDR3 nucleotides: TGTGCCAGTAGTATAGCCGGTGGCGGACTCAGCTCCTACGAGCAGTACTTC.

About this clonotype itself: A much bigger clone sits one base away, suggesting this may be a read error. The CDR3 coding sequence is TGTGCCAGCAGTGGCAGACGAAACTATGGCTACACCTTC. Translated, it gives CASSGRRNYGYTF. The gene calls are TRBV7-2 and TRBJ1-2; D gene ambiguous. The CDR3 is made up of 13 amino acids. V dropped 6 bases and J dropped 2 bases, with 10 bases sitting between them. CDR1 SGHTA and CDR2 FQGNSA come from the germline V gene. Complete variable domain (other parts from reference TRBV7-2 and TRBJ1-2): GAGVSQSPSNKVTEKGKDVELRCDPISGHTALYWYRQSLGQGLEFLIYFQGNSAPDKSGLPSDRFSAERTGGSVSTLTIQRTQQEDSAVYLCASSGRRNYGYTFGSGTRLTVV.

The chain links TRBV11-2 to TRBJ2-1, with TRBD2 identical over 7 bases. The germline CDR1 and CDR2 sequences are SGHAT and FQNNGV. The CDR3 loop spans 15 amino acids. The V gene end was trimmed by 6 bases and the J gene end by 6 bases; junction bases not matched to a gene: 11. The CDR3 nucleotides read TGTGCCAGCAGGTCGACTAACGGGAGGATCAATGAGCAGTTCTTC. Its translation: CASRSTNGRINEQFF.

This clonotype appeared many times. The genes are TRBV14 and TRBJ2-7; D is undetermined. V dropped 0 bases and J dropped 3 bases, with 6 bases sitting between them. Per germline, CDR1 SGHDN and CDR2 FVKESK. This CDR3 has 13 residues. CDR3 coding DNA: TGTGCCAGCAGCCAAGAGACTTTCTACGAGCAGTACTTC. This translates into CASSQETFYEQYF.

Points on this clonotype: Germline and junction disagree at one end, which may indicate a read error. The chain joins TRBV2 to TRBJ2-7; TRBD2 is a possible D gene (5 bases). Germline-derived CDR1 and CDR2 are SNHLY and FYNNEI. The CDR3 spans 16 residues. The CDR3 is CASSEGLGFRGNEQYF. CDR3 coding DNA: TGTGCCAGCAGCGAAGGGCTTGGGTTTCGGGGTAACGAGCAGTACTTC.

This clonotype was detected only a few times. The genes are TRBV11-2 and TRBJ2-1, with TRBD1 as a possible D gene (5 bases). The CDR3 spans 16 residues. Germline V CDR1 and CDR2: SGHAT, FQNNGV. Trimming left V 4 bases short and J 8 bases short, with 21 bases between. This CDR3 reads CASSSLTGAKPYEQFF. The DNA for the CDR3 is TGTGCCAGCAGCTCCCTGACTGGGGCGAAGCCGTATGAGCAGTTCTTC. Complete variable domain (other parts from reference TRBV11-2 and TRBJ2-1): EAGVAQSPRYKIIEKRQSVAFWCNPISGHATLYWYQQILGQGPKLLIQFQNNGVVDDSQLPKDRFSAERLKGVDSTLKIQPAKLEDSAVYLCASSSLTGAKPYEQFFGPGTRLTVL.

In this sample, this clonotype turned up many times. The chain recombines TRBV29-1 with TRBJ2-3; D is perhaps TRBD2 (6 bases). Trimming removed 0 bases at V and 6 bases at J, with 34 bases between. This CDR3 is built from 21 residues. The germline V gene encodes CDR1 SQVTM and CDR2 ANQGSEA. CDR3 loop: CSVEDPIRPTPRDLELDTQYF. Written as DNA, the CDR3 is TGCAGCGTTGAAGATCCCATCCGACCTACACCCCGGGACTTGGAGCTTGATACGCAGTATTTT.

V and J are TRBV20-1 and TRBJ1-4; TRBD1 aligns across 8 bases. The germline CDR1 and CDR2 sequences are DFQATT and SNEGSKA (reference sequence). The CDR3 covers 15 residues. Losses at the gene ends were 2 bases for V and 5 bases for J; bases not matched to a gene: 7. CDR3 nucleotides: TGCAGTGCTAGACGGGACAGGTTGGGGAATGAAAAACTGTTTTTT. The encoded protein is CSARRDRLGNEKLFF.

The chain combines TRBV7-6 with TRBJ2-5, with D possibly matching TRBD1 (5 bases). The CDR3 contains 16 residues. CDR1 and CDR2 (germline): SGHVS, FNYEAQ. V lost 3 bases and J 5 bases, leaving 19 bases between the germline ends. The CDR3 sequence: CASSLWGRADGETQYF. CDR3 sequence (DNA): TGTGCCAGCAGCTTGTGGGGCAGGGCCGATGGCGAGACCCAGTACTTC.

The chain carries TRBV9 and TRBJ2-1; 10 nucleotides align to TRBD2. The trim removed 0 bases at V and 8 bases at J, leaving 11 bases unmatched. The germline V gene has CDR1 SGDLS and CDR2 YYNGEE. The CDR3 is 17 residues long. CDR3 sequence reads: CASSVVDQRGGLHEQFF. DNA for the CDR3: TGTGCCAGCAGCGTAGTAGATCAGCGGGGGGGCCTCCATGAGCAGTTCTTC.

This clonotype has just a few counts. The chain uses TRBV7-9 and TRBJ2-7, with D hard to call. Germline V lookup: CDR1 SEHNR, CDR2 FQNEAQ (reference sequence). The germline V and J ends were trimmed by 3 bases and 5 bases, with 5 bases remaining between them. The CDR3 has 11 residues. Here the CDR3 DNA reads TGTGCCAGCAGCTTTACCCACGAGCAGTACTTC. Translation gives CASSFTHEQYF. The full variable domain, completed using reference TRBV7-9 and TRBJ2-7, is DTGVSQNPRHKITKRGQNVTFRCDPISEHNRLYWYRQTLGQGPEFLTYFQNEAQLEKSRLLSDRFSAERPKGSFSTLEIQRTEQGDSAMYLCASSFTHEQYFGPGTRLTVT.

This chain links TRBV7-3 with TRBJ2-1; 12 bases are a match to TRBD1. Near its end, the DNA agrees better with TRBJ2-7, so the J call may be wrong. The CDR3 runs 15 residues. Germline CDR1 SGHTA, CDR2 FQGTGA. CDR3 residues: CASSFLGQGANEQYF. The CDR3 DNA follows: TGTGCCAGCAGCTTCCTGGGACAGGGGGCCAATGAGCAGTACTTC.

CDR3 protein: CAINSAGSSYNSPLHF. CDR3 nucleotide sequence: TGTGCCATTAACTCTGCAGGGAGCTCCTATAATTCACCCCTCCACTTT. This sequence joins TRBV28 and TRBJ1-6; possibly TRBD1 for D (5 bases). V was clipped by 10 bases and J by 0 bases, with 16 bases between them. From germline, CDR1 is MDHEN and CDR2 SYDVKM. CDR3 size: 16 residues.

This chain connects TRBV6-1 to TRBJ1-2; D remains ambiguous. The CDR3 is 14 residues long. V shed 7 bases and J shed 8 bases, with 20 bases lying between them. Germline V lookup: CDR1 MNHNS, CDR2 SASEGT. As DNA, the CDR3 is TGTGCCAGCATCACCATAGTGCATCGTCGGGGCTACACCTTC. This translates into CASITIVHRRGYTF.

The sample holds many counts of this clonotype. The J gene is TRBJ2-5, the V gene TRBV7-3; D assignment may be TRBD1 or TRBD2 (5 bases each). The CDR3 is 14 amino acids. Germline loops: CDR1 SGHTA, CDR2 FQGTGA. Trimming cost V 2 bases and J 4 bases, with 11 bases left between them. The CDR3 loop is CASSLFSGTETQYF. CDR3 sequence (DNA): TGTGCCAGCAGCTTATTTTCAGGGACAGAGACCCAGTACTTC.